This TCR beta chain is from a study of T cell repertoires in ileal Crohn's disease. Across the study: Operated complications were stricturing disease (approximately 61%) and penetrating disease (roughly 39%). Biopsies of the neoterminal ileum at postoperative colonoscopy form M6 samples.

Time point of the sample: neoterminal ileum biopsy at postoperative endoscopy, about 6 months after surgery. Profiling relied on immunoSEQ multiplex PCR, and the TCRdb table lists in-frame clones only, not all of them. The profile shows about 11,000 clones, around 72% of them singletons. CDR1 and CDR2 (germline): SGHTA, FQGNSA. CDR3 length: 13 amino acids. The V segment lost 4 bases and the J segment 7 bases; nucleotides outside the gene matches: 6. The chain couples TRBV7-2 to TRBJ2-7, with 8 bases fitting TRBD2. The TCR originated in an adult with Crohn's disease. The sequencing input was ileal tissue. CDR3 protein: CASSSRGGHEQYF. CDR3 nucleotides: TGTGCCAGCAGCTCCCGGGGGGGCCATGAGCAGTACTTC.